The clone carrying this T cell receptor (beta chain) has a single count. Its matching antigen is unknown. Only in-frame clones appear in the TCRdb table, and some are missing; sequencing was by immunoSEQ multiplex PCR. The profile shows around 200,000 clones, under 95% of them singletons. Germline V gene sequence: CDR1 MNHEY, CDR2 SVGAGI. This CDR3 comprises 12 residues. After removal of 6 bases from V and 10 bases from J, the junction contained 6 bases not matched to a gene. The sample comes from a study of T cell responses to AZD1222 COVID-19 vaccine. Study results and limitations: A rise in Spike-specific TCR breadth and depth followed two AZD1222 doses.

The specimen comprised peripheral blood, sampled 28 days after the second AZD1222 dose. This clonotype originated in an adult who received the AZD1222 COVID-19 vaccine. V usage is TRBV6-5 and J usage is TRBJ1-1; 9 nucleotides agree with TRBD1. The chain's CDR3 is CASSRSGQGAFF. The CDR3, as DNA: TGTGCCAGCAGCCGCTCGGGACAGGGAGCTTTCTTT.